One and the same sample provided the 19 T cell receptor beta chains below, sequenced in a study of preoperative IRX-2 immunotherapy in early breast cancer. Some clones are missing from TCRdb's copy, which holds only in-frame ones; the method was immunoSEQ multiplex PCR. The sample gives about 3,400 clones, 78% of which show up once; roughly 7% is in the top ten. As for treatment: preoperative locoregional IRX-2 cytokine immunotherapy. Specimen: tumor tissue, collected after IRX-2 immunotherapy. These receptor sequences come from a human donor with breast cancer.

CDR3 in amino acids: CAWSRGSLGEQYF. For the CDR3, the DNA is TGTGCCTGGAGCCGGGGGTCTTTGGGAGAGCAGTACTTC. J is TRBJ2-7 and V is TRBV30, with D perhaps matching TRBD2 (6 bases). The germline V gene encodes CDR1 GTSNPN and CDR2 SVGIG (reference sequence). Deletions cut 3 bases from V and 7 bases from J, with 16 bases between. The CDR3 is 13 residues long.

The rearrangement joins TRBV6-8 to TRBJ2-2; D possibly corresponds to TRBD2 (5 bases). The CDR3 runs 12 residues. V was pared by 7 bases and J by 7 bases, with 10 bases between. The germline V gene has CDR1 MNHGY and CDR2 SAAAGT. The CDR3 DNA sequence: TGTGCCAGCAACGGGGTAGGCGGGGAGCTGTTTTTT. It encodes CASNGVGGELFF.

The sample holds a few counts of this clone. The chain recombines TRBV6-8 with TRBJ1-6; D ambiguous. The CDR3 spans 15 residues. The germline gives CDR1 MNHGY, CDR2 SAAAGT. V was clipped by 4 bases and J by 9 bases, with 16 bases between them. CDR3 nucleotide sequence: TGTGCCAGCAGTTTCCCTGGTCGCTCGGGTTCACCCCTCCACTTT. This translates into CASSFPGRSGSPLHF.

This clone occurred a few times. V gene TRBV19 combines with J gene TRBJ1-1; 7 bases are shared with TRBD1. V shed 5 bases, J shed 3 bases, and the junction held 9 bases outside the gene matches. The length of the CDR3 is 15 residues. Germline-derived CDR1 and CDR2 are LNHDA and SQIVND (reference sequence). CDR3 amino acids: CASSPGTATYTEAFF. The CDR3 DNA follows: TGTGCCAGTAGTCCTGGGACAGCTACTTACACTGAAGCTTTCTTT.

V is TRBV28 and J is TRBJ2-1; no clear D gene. The CDR3 length is 16 residues. Per germline, CDR1 MDHEN and CDR2 SYDVKM. The V gene lost 3 bases and the J gene lost 5 bases, with 17 bases spanning the gap. DNA of the CDR3: TGTGCCAGCAGTTTTGGCCCCACTGAACCCAACAATGAGCAGTTCTTC. Translated, it gives CASSFGPTEPNNEQFF.

V and J are TRBV19 and TRBJ2-3, with 8 bases aligning to TRBD2. The CDR3 is 15 amino acids. Trimming cost V 5 bases and J 3 bases; bases outside gene matches: 7. The germline CDR1 and CDR2 sequences are LNHDA and SQIVND (reference sequence). The CDR3 reads CASSYPGGPTDTQYF. In DNA, the CDR3 is TGTGCCAGTAGTTATCCGGGAGGGCCGACAGATACGCAGTATTTT.

The chain joins TRBV7-8 to TRBJ1-1, with 9 positions matching TRBD1. Germline V gives CDR1 SGHVS, CDR2 FQNEAQ. V dropped 3 bases and J dropped 8; count of bases not matched to a gene: 4. The CDR3 covers 13 residues. The CDR3 is CASSFRQGGEAFF. The CDR3 DNA is TGTGCCAGCAGCTTCCGACAGGGGGGAGAAGCTTTCTTT.

CDR3 in amino acids: CASSNTDRGLEKLFF. CDR3 sequence (DNA): TGTGCCAGCTCAAATACGGACAGGGGACTTGAAAAACTGTTTTTT. The chain carries TRBV18 and TRBJ1-4; TRBD1 agrees at 9 bases. The CDR3 loop spans 15 amino acids. The germline V gene has CDR1 KGHSH and CDR2 LQKENI. Trimming took 5 bases from V and 7 from J; bases not matched to a gene: 8.

The chain has TRBV5-1 and TRBJ2-3; 10 bases are shared with TRBD2. Trimming at V came to 4 bases and at J to 6 bases, leaving 11 bases not matched to a gene. The CDR3 totals 16 residues. The germline V gene has CDR1 SGHRS and CDR2 YFSETQ. The CDR3 nucleotides read TGCGCCAGCAGCCCGGGGGGGACTAGCGTGGTTGATACGCAGTATTTT. It yields the protein CASSPGGTSVVDTQYF.

V and J are TRBV18 and TRBJ1-1, with unresolved D. V was clipped by 3 bases and J by 3 bases, with 14 bases between them. The CDR3 extends over 15 amino acids. CDR1 KGHSH and CDR2 LQKENI come from the germline V gene. The CDR3 loop is CASSPNKGGDTEAFF. The CDR3 nucleotides are TGTGCCAGCTCACCCAACAAGGGAGGCGACACTGAAGCTTTCTTT.

This clone showed up just once. The genes are TRBV7-5 and TRBJ2-1; the table's TRBD1 call for D was not verified on the DNA. TRBV7-5 is a known pseudogene. The CDR3 is 14 residues long. Here the CDR3 DNA reads TGTGCCAGCAGCCCAGGACAGGGGTCGGATGAGCAGTTCTTC. This codes for CASSPGQGSDEQFF.

This clone was observed a few times. This rearrangement joins TRBV6-8 to TRBJ1-2; no clear D gene. The V and J ends lost 0 bases and 2 bases respectively, with 7 bases between them. Germline CDR1 reads MNHGY; CDR2 reads SAAAGT. The CDR3 runs to 14 residues. This CDR3 is CASSYSRQNYGYTF. In DNA, the CDR3 is TGTGCCAGCAGTTACTCGAGGCAGAACTATGGCTACACCTTC.

This clone is a singleton in its sample. The chain employs TRBV30 and TRBJ1-1; unclear D gene. Germline CDR1 is GTSNPN and CDR2 is SVGIG (reference sequence). Trimming took 8 bases from V and 1 from J, leaving 8 bases between them. The CDR3 is 11 amino acids. The CDR3 loop is CASERNTEAFF. Here the CDR3 DNA reads TGTGCCAGTGAGAGGAACACTGAAGCTTTCTTT.

The chain has TRBV19 and TRBJ1-3; 7 bases line up with TRBD1. This CDR3 contains 12 residues. J gave up 4 bases and V 8 bases, and 2 bases lay outside the gene matches. CDR1 is LNHDA, CDR2 SQIVND, per germline (reference sequence). CDR3 loop: CASGTVGNTIYF. The CDR3 DNA sequence: TGTGCCAGTGGGACAGTCGGAAACACCATATATTTT.

The rearrangement uses TRBV19 and TRBJ2-1; a possible D gene is TRBD2 (6 bases). Germline V gene lookup returns CDR1 LNHDA and CDR2 SQIVND (reference sequence). This CDR3 comprises 13 residues. V dropped 3 bases and J dropped 7 bases, with 10 bases sitting between them. CDR3 DNA: TGTGCCAGTAGTATGGAGGGGACTAATGAGCAGTTCTTC. Its protein product is CASSMEGTNEQFF. The complete variable domain, with remaining parts taken from reference TRBV19 and TRBJ2-1, reads DGGITQSPKYLFRKEGQNVTLSCEQNLNHDAMYWYRQDPGQGLRLIYYSQIVNDFQKGDIAEGYSVSREKKESFPLTVTSAQKNPTAFYLCASSMEGTNEQFFGPGTRLTVL.

V is TRBV29-1 and J is TRBJ2-7; 11 bases map to TRBD1. The CDR3 sequence is 14 residues long. V was pared by 4 bases and J by 4 bases, with 6 bases of the junction left unmatched. Germline values: CDR1 SQVTM, CDR2 ANQGSEA. The CDR3 is CSVGDGQGAYEQYF. CDR3 bases: TGCAGCGTTGGGGACGGACAGGGGGCGTACGAGCAGTACTTC.

This clone occurred a few times. The chain recombines TRBV11-3 with TRBJ2-1, with a tentative D call TRBD2 (6 bases). Germline V gene sequence: CDR1 SGHNT, CDR2 YENEEA. The CDR3 spans 17 residues. V was cut by 5 bases and J by 3 bases, with 20 bases left in between. The CDR3 DNA is TGTGCCAGCAGCCCTCTGTTTGGGAGCGGGTTCTACAATGAGCAGTTCTTC. Amino acid sequence: CASSPLFGSGFYNEQFF.

The chain recombines TRBV5-1 with TRBJ2-2, with D perhaps matching TRBD1 (6 bases). The V and J ends lost 2 bases and 4 bases respectively, with 12 bases between them. Germline loops: CDR1 SGHRS, CDR2 YFSETQ. The CDR3 runs to 15 residues. The CDR3 nucleotides are TGCGCCAGCAGCTTACAGGGCCCCGCCACCGGGGAGCTGTTTTTT. Its protein product is CASSLQGPATGELFF.

CDR3 residues: CASSPSGTGTVTEAFF. The DNA for the CDR3 is TGTGCCAGCTCACCAAGTGGGACAGGGACCGTCACTGAAGCTTTCTTT. The rearrangement joins TRBV18 to TRBJ1-1; 9 nucleotides line up with TRBD1. Germline lookup yields CDR1 KGHSH and CDR2 LQKENI. This CDR3 is built from 16 residues. The trim removed 2 bases at V and 4 bases at J, leaving 8 bases unmatched.